Following are 3 T cell receptor beta chains from one sample sequenced in a study of T cell repertoires in cytomegalovirus infection (dated by TCRdb to the late 2010s). Their recognized antigens are unknown. Sequenced using an Illumina HiSeq 1500. TCRdb itself trimmed the public reads at Q25 with fastp, ran MiXCR and retained productive beta chains. Each CDR3 protein gets just one entry, which takes the most common genes and DNA from the rows behind it. Counted in this sample were approximately 1,000,000 distinct CDR3 sequences; less than 35% of them appeared once. The ten top clones hold more than 13% of the sample. The treatment or condition label, as the study defines it: in vitro stimulation with specific CMV peptide epitopes to enrich CMV-specific T cells. Material: cultured CD8+ T cells from PBMCs, obtained from culture after CMV antigen stimulation. The receptors shown here come from a human donor in good health (CMV status not recorded). Some clones in this sample may be carry-over from other donors' samples.

V usage is TRBV19 and J usage is TRBJ2-3; D is undetermined. The CDR3 runs 13 residues. V lost 3 bases and J 0 bases, leaving 4 bases between the germline ends. The germline V gene has CDR1 LNHDA and CDR2 SQIVND (reference sequence). The CDR3 DNA reads TGTGCCAGTAGTATGGCTAGCACAGATACGCAGTATTTT. This codes for CASSMASTDTQYF.

V and J are TRBV28 and TRBJ1-2; no definite D call. The ends were cut back, 2 bases at V and 8 bases at J, with 12 bases in the middle. Germline values: CDR1 MDHEN, CDR2 SYDVKM. The CDR3 covers 13 residues. The CDR3: CASSLSTAAGYTF. CDR3 sequence (DNA): TGTGCCAGCAGTTTAAGTACGGCCGCAGGCTACACCTTC.

This clonotype was detected only a few times. The gene calls are TRBV12-3 or TRBV12-4 and TRBJ2-1, with a tentative D call TRBD2 (5 bases). The CDR3 is made up of 16 amino acids. The V and J ends lost 4 bases and 0 bases respectively, with 13 bases between them. CDR3 sequence (DNA): TGTGCCAGCAGTTCCCGAGAGGGCAGCTCCTACAATGAGCAGTTCTTC. Amino acid sequence: CASSSREGSSYNEQFF.